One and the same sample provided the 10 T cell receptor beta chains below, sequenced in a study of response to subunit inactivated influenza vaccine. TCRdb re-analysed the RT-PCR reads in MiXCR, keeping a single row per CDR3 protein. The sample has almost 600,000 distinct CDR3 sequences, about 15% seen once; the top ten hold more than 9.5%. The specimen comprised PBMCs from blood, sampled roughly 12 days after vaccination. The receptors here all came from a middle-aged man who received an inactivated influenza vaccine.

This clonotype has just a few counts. CDR3 DNA: TGTGCCAGTAGTCCCCCCGACAGGGGGTGGGACACTGAAGCTTTCTTT. Residues: CASSPPDRGWDTEAFF. This chain uses TRBV19 with TRBJ1-1, with 9 bases fitting TRBD1. Germline CDR1 is LNHDA and CDR2 is SQIVND (reference sequence). This CDR3 comprises 16 residues. With 5 bases clipped from V and 3 bases from J, the junction kept 10 bases outside the gene matches.

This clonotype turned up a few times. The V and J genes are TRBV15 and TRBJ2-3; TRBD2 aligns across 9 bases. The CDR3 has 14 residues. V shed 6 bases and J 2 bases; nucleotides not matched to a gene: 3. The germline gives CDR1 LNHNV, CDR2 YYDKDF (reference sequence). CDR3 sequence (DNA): TGTGCCACCAGGACTAGCGGCTACACAGATACGCAGTATTTT. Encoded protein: CATRTSGYTDTQYF.

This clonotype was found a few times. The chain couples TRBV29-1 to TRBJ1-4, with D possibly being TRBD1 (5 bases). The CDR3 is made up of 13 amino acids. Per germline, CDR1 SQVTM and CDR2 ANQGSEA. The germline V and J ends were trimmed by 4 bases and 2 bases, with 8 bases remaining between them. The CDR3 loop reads CSVGQGTNEKLFF. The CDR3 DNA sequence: TGCAGCGTTGGGCAGGGCACTAATGAAAAACTGTTTTTT.

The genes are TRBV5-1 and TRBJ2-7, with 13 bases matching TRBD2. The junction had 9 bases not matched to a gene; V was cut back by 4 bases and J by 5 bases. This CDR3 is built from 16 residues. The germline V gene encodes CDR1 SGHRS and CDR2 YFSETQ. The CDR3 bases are TGCGCCAGCAGCGGACTAGCGGGGGCGGATTTACACGAGCAGTACTTC. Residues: CASSGLAGADLHEQYF.

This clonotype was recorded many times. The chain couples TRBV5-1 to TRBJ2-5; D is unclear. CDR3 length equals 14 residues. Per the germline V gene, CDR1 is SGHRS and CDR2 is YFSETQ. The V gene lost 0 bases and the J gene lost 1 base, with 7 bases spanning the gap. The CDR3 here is CASSLEHLQETQYF. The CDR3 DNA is TGCGCCAGCAGCTTGGAGCACCTCCAAGAGACCCAGTACTTC.

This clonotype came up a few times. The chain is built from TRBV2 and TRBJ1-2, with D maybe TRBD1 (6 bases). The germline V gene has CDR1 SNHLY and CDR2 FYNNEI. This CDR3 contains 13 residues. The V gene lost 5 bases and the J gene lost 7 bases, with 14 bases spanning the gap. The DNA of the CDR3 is TGTGCCAGCAGTATGGGGGCGCCGGGTGGCTACACCTTC. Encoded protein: CASSMGAPGGYTF.

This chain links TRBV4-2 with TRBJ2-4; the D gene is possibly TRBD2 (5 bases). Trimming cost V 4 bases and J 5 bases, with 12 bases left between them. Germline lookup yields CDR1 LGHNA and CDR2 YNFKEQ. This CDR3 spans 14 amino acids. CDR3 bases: TGTGCCAGCAGCCTTCCGGGAAAAGAAAACATTCAGTACTTC. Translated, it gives CASSLPGKENIQYF.

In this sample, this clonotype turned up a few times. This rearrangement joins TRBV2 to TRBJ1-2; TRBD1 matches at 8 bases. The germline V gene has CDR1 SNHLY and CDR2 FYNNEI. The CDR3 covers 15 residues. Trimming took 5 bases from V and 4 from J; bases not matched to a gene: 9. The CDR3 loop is CASSLGTGGTYGYTF. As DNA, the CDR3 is TGTGCCAGCAGTTTAGGGACAGGAGGGACCTATGGCTACACCTTC.

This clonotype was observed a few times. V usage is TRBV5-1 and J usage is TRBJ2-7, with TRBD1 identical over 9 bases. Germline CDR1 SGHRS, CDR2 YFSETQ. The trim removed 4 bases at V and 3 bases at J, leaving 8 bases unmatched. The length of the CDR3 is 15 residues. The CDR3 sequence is CASSATGGVGYEQYF. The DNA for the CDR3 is TGCGCCAGCAGCGCCACAGGGGGCGTCGGCTACGAGCAGTACTTC.

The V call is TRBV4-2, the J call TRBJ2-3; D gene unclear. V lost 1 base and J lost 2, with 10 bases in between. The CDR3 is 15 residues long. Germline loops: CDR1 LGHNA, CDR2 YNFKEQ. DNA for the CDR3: TGTGCCAGCAGCCAAGTGATTGGTACCACAGATACGCAGTATTTT. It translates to CASSQVIGTTDTQYF.